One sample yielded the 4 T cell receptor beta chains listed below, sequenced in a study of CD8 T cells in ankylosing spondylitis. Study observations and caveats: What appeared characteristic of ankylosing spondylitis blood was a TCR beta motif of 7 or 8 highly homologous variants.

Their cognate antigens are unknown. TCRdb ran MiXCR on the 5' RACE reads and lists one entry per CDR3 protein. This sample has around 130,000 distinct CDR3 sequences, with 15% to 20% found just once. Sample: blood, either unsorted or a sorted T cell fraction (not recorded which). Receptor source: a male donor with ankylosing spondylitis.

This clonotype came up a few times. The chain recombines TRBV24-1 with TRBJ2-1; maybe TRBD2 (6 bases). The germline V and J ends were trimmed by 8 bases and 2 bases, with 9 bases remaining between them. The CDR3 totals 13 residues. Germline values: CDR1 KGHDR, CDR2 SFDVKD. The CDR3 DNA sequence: TGTGCCACCACGGAGGGTCCCTACAATGAGCAGTTCTTC. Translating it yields CATTEGPYNEQFF.

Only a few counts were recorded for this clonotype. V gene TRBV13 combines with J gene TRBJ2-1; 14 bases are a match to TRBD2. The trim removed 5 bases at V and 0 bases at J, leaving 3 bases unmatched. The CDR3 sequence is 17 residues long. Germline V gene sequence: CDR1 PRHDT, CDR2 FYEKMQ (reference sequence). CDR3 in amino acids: CASSGTSGSISYNEQFF. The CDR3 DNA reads TGTGCCAGCAGCGGGACTAGCGGGAGTATCTCCTACAATGAGCAGTTCTTC.

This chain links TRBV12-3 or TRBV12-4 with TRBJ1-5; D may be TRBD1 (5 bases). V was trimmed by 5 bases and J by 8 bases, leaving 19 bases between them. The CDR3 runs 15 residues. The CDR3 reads CASSTRDPIQEPQHF. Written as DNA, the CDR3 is TGTGCCAGCAGTACTAGGGACCCAATACAAGAGCCCCAGCATTTT.

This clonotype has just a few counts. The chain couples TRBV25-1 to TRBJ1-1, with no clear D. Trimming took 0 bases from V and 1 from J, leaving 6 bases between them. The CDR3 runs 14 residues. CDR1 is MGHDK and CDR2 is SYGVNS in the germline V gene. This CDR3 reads CASSEYNTNTEAFF. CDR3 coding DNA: TGTGCCAGCAGTGAATATAACACGAACACTGAAGCTTTCTTT. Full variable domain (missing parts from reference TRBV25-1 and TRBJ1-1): EADIYQTPRYLVIGTGKKITLECSQTMGHDKMYWYQQDPGMELHLIHYSYGVNSTEKGDLSSESTVSRIRTEHFPLTLESARPSHTSQYLCASSEYNTNTEAFFGQGTRLTVV.